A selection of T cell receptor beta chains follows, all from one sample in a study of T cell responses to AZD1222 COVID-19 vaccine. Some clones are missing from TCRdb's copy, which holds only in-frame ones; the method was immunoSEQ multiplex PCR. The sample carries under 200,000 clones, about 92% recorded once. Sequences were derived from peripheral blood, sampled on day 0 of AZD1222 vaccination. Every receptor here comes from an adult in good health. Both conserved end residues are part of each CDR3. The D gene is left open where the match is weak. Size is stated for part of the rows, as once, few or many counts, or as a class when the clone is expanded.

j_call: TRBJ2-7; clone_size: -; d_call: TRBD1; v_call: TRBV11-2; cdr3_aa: CASSLVGGQGAYEQYF; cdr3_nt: TGTGCCAGCAGCTTAGTAGGGGGACAGGGGGCCTACGAGCAGTACTTC
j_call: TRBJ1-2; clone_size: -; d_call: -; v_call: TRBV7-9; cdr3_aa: CASSRGVVGYTF; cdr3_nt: TGTGCCAGCAGCCGCGGGGTGGTTGGCTACACCTTC
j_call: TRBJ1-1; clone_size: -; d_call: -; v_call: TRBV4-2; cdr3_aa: CASSQGTSAGSTEAFF; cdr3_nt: TGTGCCAGCAGCCAAGGGACATCCGCGGGTAGCACTGAAGCTTTCTTT
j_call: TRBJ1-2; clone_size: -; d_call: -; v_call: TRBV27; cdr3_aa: CASSSVYGYTF; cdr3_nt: TGTGCCAGCAGTTCAGTCTATGGCTACACCTTC
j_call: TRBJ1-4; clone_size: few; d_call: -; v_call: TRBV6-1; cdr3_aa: CASSEISGAGDEKLFF; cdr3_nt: TGTGCCAGCAGTGAAATTTCGGGCGCAGGGGATGAAAAACTGTTTTTT
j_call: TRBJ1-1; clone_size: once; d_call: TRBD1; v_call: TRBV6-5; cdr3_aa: CASSYGTGGAPSF; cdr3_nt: TGTGCCAGCAGTTACGGGACAGGGGGCGCCCCTAGCTTT
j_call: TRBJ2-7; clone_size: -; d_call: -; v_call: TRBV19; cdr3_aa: CASSPDSSSYEQYF; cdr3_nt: TGTGCCAGTAGTCCGGACTCGAGCTCCTACGAGCAGTACTTC
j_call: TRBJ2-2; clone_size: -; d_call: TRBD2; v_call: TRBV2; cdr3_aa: CASSWERGLNTGELFF; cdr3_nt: TGTGCCAGCTCGTGGGAGCGGGGGCTGAACACCGGGGAGCTGTTTTTT
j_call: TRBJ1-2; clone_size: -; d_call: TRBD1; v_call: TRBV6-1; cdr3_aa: CASSDRDRVLTYGYTF; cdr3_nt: TGTGCCAGCAGTGACCGGGACAGGGTATTGACTTATGGCTACACCTTC
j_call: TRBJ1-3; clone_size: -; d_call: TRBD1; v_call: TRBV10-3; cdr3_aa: CASQRTGDGNTIYF; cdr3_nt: TGTGCCAGCCAACGGACAGGGGATGGAAACACCATATATTTT
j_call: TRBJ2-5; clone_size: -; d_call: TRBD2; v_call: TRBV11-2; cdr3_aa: CASSPLAGGQTQYF; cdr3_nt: TGTGCCAGCAGCCCACTAGCGGGGGGTCAGACCCAGTACTTC
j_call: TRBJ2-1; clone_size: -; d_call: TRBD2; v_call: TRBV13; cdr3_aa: CASSLSLSSGSYYNEQFF; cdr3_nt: TGTGCCAGCAGCCTTTCCTTGAGTAGCGGGAGTTACTACAATGAGCAGTTCTTC
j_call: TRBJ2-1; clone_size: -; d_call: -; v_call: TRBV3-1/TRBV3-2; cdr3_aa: CASSQNDRQQFF; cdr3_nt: TGTGCCAGCAGCCAAAACGACAGACAGCAGTTCTTC
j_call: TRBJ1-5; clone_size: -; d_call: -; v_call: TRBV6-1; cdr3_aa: CASSEAPGAAQPQHF; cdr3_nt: TGTGCCAGCAGTGAAGCGCCGGGGGCGGCTCAGCCCCAGCATTTT
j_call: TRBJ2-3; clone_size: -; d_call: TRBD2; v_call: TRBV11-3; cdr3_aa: CASSALAGGTDTQYF; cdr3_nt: TGTGCCAGCAGCGCACTAGCGGGGGGCACAGATACGCAGTATTTT
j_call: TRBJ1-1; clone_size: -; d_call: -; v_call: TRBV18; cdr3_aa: CASSPPVGGGTEAFF; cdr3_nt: TGTGCCAGCTCACCACCGGTCGGGGGAGGGACTGAAGCTTTCTTT
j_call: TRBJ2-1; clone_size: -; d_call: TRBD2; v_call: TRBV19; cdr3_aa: CASSATSGALNEQFF; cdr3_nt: TGTGCCAGTAGTGCGACTAGCGGGGCGCTCAATGAGCAGTTCTTC
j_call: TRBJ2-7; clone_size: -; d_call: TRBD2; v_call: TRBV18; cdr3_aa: CASSPIVLHGGRTPYEQYF; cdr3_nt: TGTGCCAGCTCACCAATTGTTTTGCACGGCGGGAGGACCCCCTACGAGCAGTACTTC
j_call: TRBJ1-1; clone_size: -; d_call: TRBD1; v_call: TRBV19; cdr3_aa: CASRLQGARAFF; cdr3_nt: TGTGCCAGTAGACTACAGGGGGCGCGAGCTTTCTTT
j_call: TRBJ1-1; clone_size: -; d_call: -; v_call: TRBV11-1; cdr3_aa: CASSGTGTEKAFF; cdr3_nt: TGTGCCAGCAGCGGCACCGGGACGGAAAAAGCTTTCTTT
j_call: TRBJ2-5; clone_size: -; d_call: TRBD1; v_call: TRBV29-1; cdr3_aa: CSVRGRETQYF; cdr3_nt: TGCAGCGTTAGGGGGCGCGAGACCCAGTACTTC
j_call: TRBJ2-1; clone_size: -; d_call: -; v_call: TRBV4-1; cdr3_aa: CASSQARWNEQFF; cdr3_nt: TGCGCCAGCAGCCAAGCTAGGTGGAATGAGCAGTTCTTC
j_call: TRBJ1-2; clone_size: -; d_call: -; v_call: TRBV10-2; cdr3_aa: CASSESYQRGYTF; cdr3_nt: TGCGCCAGCAGTGAGTCTTATCAAAGAGGCTACACCTTC
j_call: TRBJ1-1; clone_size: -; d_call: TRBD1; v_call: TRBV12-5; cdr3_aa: CASGFGQGAEAFF; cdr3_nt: TGTGCTAGTGGTTTTGGACAGGGCGCTGAAGCTTTCTTT
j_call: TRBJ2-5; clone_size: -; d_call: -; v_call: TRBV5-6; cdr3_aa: CASSLWAETQYF; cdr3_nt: TGTGCCAGCAGCTTGTGGGCAGAGACCCAGTACTTC
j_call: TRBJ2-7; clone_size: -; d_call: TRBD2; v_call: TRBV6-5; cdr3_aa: CASSPAGLAGVEQYF; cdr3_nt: TGTGCCAGCAGTCCAGCGGGACTAGCGGGAGTCGAGCAGTACTTC
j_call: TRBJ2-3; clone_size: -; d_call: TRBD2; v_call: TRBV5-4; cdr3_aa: CASSLGVASGGLDTDTQYF; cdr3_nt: TGTGCCAGCAGCTTGGGGGTCGCTAGCGGGGGACTCGACACAGATACGCAGTATTTT
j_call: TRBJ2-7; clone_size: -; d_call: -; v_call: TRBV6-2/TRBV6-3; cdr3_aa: CASSSGFSYEQYF; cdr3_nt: TGTGCCAGCAGCTCCGGGTTCTCCTACGAGCAGTACTTC
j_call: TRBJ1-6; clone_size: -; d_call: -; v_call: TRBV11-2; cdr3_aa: CASSLVSPRDNSPLHF; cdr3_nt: TGTGCCAGCAGCTTAGTCTCCCCGCGCGATAATTCACCCCTCCACTTT
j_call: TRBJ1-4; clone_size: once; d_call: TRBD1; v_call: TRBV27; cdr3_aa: CASSSIRDRGVSNEKLFF; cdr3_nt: TGTGCCAGCAGTTCGATCCGGGACAGGGGCGTATCTAATGAAAAACTGTTTTTT
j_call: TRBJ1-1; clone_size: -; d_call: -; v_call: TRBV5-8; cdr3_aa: CASSLHRLEAFF; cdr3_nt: TGTGCCAGCAGCTTGCACAGGCTTGAAGCTTTCTTT
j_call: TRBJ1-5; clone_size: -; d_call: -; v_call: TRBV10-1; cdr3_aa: CASSEPQGRGQPQHF; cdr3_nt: TGCGCCAGCAGTGAGCCACAGGGCCGGGGCCAGCCCCAGCATTTT
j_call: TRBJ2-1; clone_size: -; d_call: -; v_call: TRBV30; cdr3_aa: CAWSVAMEQFF; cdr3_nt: TGTGCCTGGAGTGTAGCTATGGAGCAGTTCTTC
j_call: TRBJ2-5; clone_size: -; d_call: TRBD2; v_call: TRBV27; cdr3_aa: CASSGSSGVQETQYF; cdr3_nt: TGTGCCAGCAGTGGGTCTAGCGGGGTCCAAGAGACCCAGTACTTC
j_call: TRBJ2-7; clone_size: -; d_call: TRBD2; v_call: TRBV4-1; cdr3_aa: CASSQPGLAGGITYEQYF; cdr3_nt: TGCGCCAGCAGCCAACCGGGACTAGCGGGAGGGATTACCTACGAGCAGTACTTC
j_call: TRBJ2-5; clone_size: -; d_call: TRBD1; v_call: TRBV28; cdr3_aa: CASRGQDQETQYF; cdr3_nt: TGTGCCAGCAGAGGACAGGACCAAGAGACCCAGTACTTC
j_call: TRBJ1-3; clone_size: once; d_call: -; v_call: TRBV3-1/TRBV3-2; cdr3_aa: CASSQGASGNTIYF; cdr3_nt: TGTGCCAGCAGCCAGGGGGCCTCTGGAAACACCATATATTTT
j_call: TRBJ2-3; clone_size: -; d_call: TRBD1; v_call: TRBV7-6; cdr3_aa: CASSALGQGLEDTQYF; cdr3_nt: TGTGCCAGCAGCGCCCTGGGACAGGGTTTGGAAGATACGCAGTATTTT
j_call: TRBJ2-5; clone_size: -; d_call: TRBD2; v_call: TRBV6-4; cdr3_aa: CASSPGRGAKETQYF; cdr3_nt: TGTGCCAGCAGCCCCGGGCGGGGGGCAAAAGAGACCCAGTACTTC